The rows below give T cell receptor beta chains drawn from one sample of a study of lymphopenia after photon versus proton radiotherapy. The method was immunoSEQ multiplex PCR; TCRdb's version includes in-frame clones alone and lacks a portion of them. In the table there are some 30,000 clones, roughly 87% of which are singletons. Material: peripheral blood, obtained from a patient treated with proton-based radiotherapy. These TCRs come from a woman aged 55-70 years with cholangiocarcinoma. Some clones in this sample may be carry-over from other donors' samples. Both conserved end residues are part of each CDR3. Clone size is shown for a subset of rows, as once, few, many or a class of expanded clone.

CDR3	V	J	size	length
CASSLSAGQQETQYF	TRBV5-4	TRBJ2-5	-	15
CASSFDANYGYTF	TRBV5-1	TRBJ1-2	-	13
CASSLWGPTSNQPQHF	TRBV7-2	TRBJ1-5	-	16
CASSPVETGVREQYF	TRBV18	TRBJ2-7	-	15
CASNGGSSGSRNEQFF	TRBV7-2	TRBJ2-1	-	16
CASSYNTNTEAFF	TRBV7-3	TRBJ1-1	-	13
CASSYSWSGRETQYF	TRBV6-5	TRBJ2-5	-	15
CASSLGGTGSYEQYF	TRBV13	TRBJ2-7	once	15
CASSSPSGGAGDTQYF	TRBV7-9	TRBJ2-3	-	16
CASRPRTNQPQHF	TRBV6-1	TRBJ1-5	-	13
CASSLMGTGIGYEQYF	TRBV7-3	TRBJ2-7	-	16
CASSPEGLRGEKLFF	TRBV7-3	TRBJ1-4	-	15
CASSPRQVTYQPQHF	TRBV7-8	TRBJ1-5	-	15
CASSGTREPPSRPYNEQFF	TRBV12-1	TRBJ2-1	-	19
CATADSANEKLFF	TRBV19	TRBJ1-4	-	13
CASSESPIYGYTF	TRBV10-1	TRBJ1-2	-	13
CASSLTGSGRGQSGELFF	TRBV7-3	TRBJ2-2	-	18
CASSLGDYSNQPQHF	TRBV7-2	TRBJ1-5	-	15
CASRGGANQPQHF	TRBV6-1	TRBJ1-5	-	13
CSAGPGDEQYF	TRBV20-1	TRBJ2-7	-	11
CASSASIRDHTF	TRBV9	TRBJ1-2	-	12
CASSLRHIGHSNQPQHF	TRBV11-3	TRBJ1-5	-	17
CASSYWTASGGNTIYF	TRBV5-8	TRBJ1-3	-	16
CSAGRQGTIYF	TRBV20-1	TRBJ1-3	-	11
CASSPTGMGTEAFF	TRBV18	TRBJ1-1	few	14
CASSFRPPLHEQFF	TRBV11-2	TRBJ2-1	once	14
CASGVSEDYEQYF	TRBV2	TRBJ2-7	-	13
CASSYKGASSPLHF	TRBV6-5	TRBJ1-6	-	14
CASSGPGTATYEQYF	TRBV2	TRBJ2-7	-	15
CASSQDPGGWTGELFF	TRBV4-1	TRBJ2-2	-	16